The 3 T cell receptor beta chains in this list originate from one sample, sequenced in a study of blood T cell repertoires in COVID-19. Sequencing used immunoSEQ multiplex PCR; TCRdb keeps in-frame clones, though not all of them. Here the sample spans 200,000 to 250,000 clones, approximately 90% being singletons. The sequenced sample was peripheral blood. These TCRs come from a man in his forties or fifties with COVID-19, enrolled during active disease.

The genes are TRBV18 and TRBJ2-7; 13 bases line up with TRBD2. This CDR3 comprises 15 residues. The ends lost 2 bases at V and 4 bases at J; junction bases unmatched: 2. In germline, CDR1 is KGHSH, CDR2 LQKENI. CDR3 region: CASSPRTSGSYEQYF. DNA of the CDR3: TGTGCCAGCTCACCAAGGACTAGCGGGAGTTACGAGCAGTACTTC.

DNA of the CDR3: TGCAGCGTTAAGACAGGGAACACTGAAGCTTTCTTT. This gives the protein CSVKTGNTEAFF. V and J are TRBV29-1 and TRBJ1-1; tentatively, D is TRBD1 (6 bases). The CDR3 sequence is 12 residues long. Germline lookup yields CDR1 SQVTM and CDR2 ANQGSEA. V was trimmed by 5 bases and J by 1 base, leaving 8 bases between them.

The rearrangement links TRBV7-2 to TRBJ2-7; maybe TRBD2 (6 bases). CDR1 is SGHTA and CDR2 is FQGNSA in the germline V gene. V was pared by 1 base and J by 6 bases, with 10 bases between. This CDR3 comprises 13 residues. CDR3 nucleotides: TGTGCCAGCAGCTTAGGGCGGGAACGCGAGCAGTACTTC. This encodes CASSLGREREQYF.